This TCR beta chain was recorded in a study of cytomegalovirus exposure and HLA in healthy donors. Regarding the study as a whole: Specificity for CMV antigens was confirmed in vitro for a few of the CMV-associated chains. It was reported that the classifier diagnosed cytomegalovirus status with high specificity and sensitivity in both the original and validation cohorts.

Concerning this clone itself: The antigen remains undetermined.

Method: immunoSEQ multiplex PCR; TCRdb's copy keeps in-frame clones and lacks some. This table holds roughly 180,000 clones, roughly nine tenths found once. The CDR3 extends over 15 amino acids. From germline, CDR1 is SSHAT and CDR2 FNYEAQ (reference sequence). V was clipped by 5 bases and J by 5 bases, with 18 bases between them. Sequenced input: PBMCs. This clonotype originated in a man aged 25 to 40 in good health and CMV-seropositive. The chain combines TRBV7-7 with TRBJ2-5; D possibly corresponds to TRBD1 (6 bases). CDR3 loop: CASSPGVAGVETQYF. The CDR3 DNA follows: TGTGCCAGCAGCCCAGGGGTGGCAGGGGTGGAGACCCAGTACTTC.